These 22 T cell receptor beta chains were all obtained from the same sample, sequenced in a study of cytotoxic CD8 clonotypes in ibrutinib-treated CLL. Sequenced by immunoSEQ multiplex PCR; TCRdb stores in-frame clones only, minus some. This table has about 63,000 clones, around three fifths appearing once. Here the sequenced sample was PBMCs, taken after 12 months of ibrutinib treatment. These receptors were collected from a human donor with chronic lymphocytic leukemia.

The genes are TRBV27 and TRBJ2-7; TRBD1 or TRBD2 may be the D gene (5 bases each). Germline V lookup: CDR1 MNHEY, CDR2 SMNVEV (reference sequence). Trimming cost V 4 bases and J 6 bases, with 7 bases left between them. CDR3 length equals 11 residues. The CDR3 DNA follows: TGTGCCAGCAGTTCCGGGACCGAGCAGTACGTC. Translated, it gives CASSSGTEQYV.

The chain joins TRBV11-2 to TRBJ1-5, with 7 bases aligning to TRBD1. CDR3 length: 14 amino acids. V lost 5 bases and J lost 3; bases outside the gene matches: 4. Germline assignment: CDR1 SGHAT and CDR2 FQNNGV. CDR3 DNA: TGTGCCAGCAGCCAAGGGGGCGACAATCAGCCCCAGCATTTT. Translated: CASSQGGDNQPQHF.

The sample holds many counts of this clone. V is TRBV6-1 and J is TRBJ2-2; D is undetermined. The V end was cut by 7 bases, the J end by 1 base, with 10 bases between. This CDR3 is built from 14 residues. Germline values: CDR1 MNHNS, CDR2 SASEGT. The CDR3 protein is CASKLVRNTGELFF. The CDR3, as DNA: TGTGCCAGCAAACTGGTACGGAACACCGGGGAGCTGTTTTTT.

The V and J genes are TRBV7-6 and TRBJ1-4; the match to TRBD1 covers 7 bases. The CDR3 runs 15 residues. The V gene's germline CDR1 is SGHVS and CDR2 FNYEAQ. Trimming cost V 5 bases and J 8 bases; bases outside gene matches: 11. The DNA of the CDR3 is TGTGCCAGCAGCCAACAGGGGCATACAGCAGAAAAACTGTTTTTT. Residues: CASSQQGHTAEKLFF.

The chain is built from TRBV30 and TRBJ2-5; a possible D gene is TRBD2 (6 bases). Germline values: CDR1 GTSNPN, CDR2 SVGIG (reference sequence). This CDR3 comprises 13 residues. The V gene lost 4 bases and the J gene lost 6 bases, with 15 bases spanning the gap. CDR3 in amino acids: CAWTLGGVQTQYF. The CDR3 nucleotides read TGTGCCTGGACCTTGGGCGGGGTACAGACCCAGTACTTC.

The J gene is TRBJ2-5, the V gene TRBV6-5; TRBD2 matches 8 bases. Germline-derived CDR1 and CDR2 are MNHEY and SVGAGI. After removal of 10 bases from V and 5 bases from J, the junction contained 9 bases not matched to a gene. This CDR3 has 13 residues. The CDR3 bases are TGTGCCACCTTAAGCGGGAGCTCGGAGACCCAGTACTTC. Encoded protein: CATLSGSSETQYF.

This clone was seen more than once but under ten times. The chain employs TRBV19 and TRBJ1-5, with TRBD1 matching over 8 bases. The CDR3 runs 14 residues. Germline V gives CDR1 LNHDA, CDR2 SQIVND (reference sequence). V dropped 6 bases and J dropped 1; count of bases not matched to a gene: 2. The CDR3 spells CASRRTGSNQPQHF. CDR3 bases: TGTGCCAGTAGACGGACAGGGAGCAATCAGCCCCAGCATTTT. Looking up the rest from reference TRBV19 and TRBJ1-5 gives the full variable domain: DGGITQSPKYLFRKEGQNVTLSCEQNLNHDAMYWYRQDPGQGLRLIYYSQIVNDFQKGDIAEGYSVSREKKESFPLTVTSAQKNPTAFYLCASRRTGSNQPQHFGDGTRLSIL.

CDR3 amino acids: CASSDWGRAAYEQYF. The CDR3 region has the DNA TGTGCCAGCAGTGATTGGGGGCGGGCCGCCTACGAGCAGTACTTC. This chain joins TRBV6-1 and TRBJ2-7; possibly TRBD1 for D (6 bases). Germline-derived CDR1 and CDR2 are MNHNS and SASEGT. This CDR3 comprises 15 residues. Trimming shortened V by 3 bases and J by 2 bases, and 14 bases separated the two germline ends.

The gene calls are TRBV5-6 and TRBJ1-2; no clear D gene. V was trimmed by 0 bases and J by 3 bases, leaving 9 bases between them. The germline V gene encodes CDR1 SGHDT and CDR2 YYEEEE. The CDR3 runs 14 residues. This CDR3 reads CASSLVVSDYGYTF. The CDR3, as DNA: TGTGCCAGCAGCTTGGTGGTCTCGGACTATGGCTACACCTTC.

The chain combines TRBV20-1 with TRBJ1-2; no clear D gene. V was clipped by 8 bases and J by 10 bases, with 17 bases between them. CDR1 is DFQATT, CDR2 SNEGSKA, per germline (reference sequence). This CDR3 spans 11 amino acids. CDR3 sequence: CSTYEGAYYTF. In DNA form, the CDR3 reads TGCAGTACTTACGAGGGAGCCTACTACACCTTC.

The chain uses TRBV6-5 and TRBJ1-1, with a tentative D call TRBD1 (5 bases). The CDR3 length is 15 residues. CDR1 MNHEY and CDR2 SVGAGI come from the germline V gene. Trimming removed 0 bases from V and 5 bases from J, with 13 bases in between. The CDR3 is CASSYSRGGSTEAFF. The CDR3 nucleotides read TGTGCCAGCAGTTACTCACGCGGGGGGTCGACTGAAGCTTTCTTT.

This clone was observed once. V usage is TRBV6-1 and J usage is TRBJ2-7, with 13 positions matching TRBD2. The CDR3 runs 15 residues. Germline-derived CDR1 and CDR2 are MNHNS and SASEGT. Trimming removed 5 bases from V and 3 bases from J; junction bases left unmatched: 4. CDR3 DNA: TGTGCCAGCAGTAAACTAGCGGGAGGGCTCTACGAGCAGTACTTC. Its protein product is CASSKLAGGLYEQYF.

The J gene is TRBJ2-5, the V gene TRBV6-5, with 7 bases matching TRBD2. The junction had 5 bases not matched to a gene; V was cut back by 2 bases and J by 5 bases. The germline CDR1 and CDR2 sequences are MNHEY and SVGAGI. This CDR3 region has 14 residues. The CDR3 bases are TGTGCCAGCAGTTACACGGGGGGAGGCGAGACCCAGTACTTC. It specifies CASSYTGGGETQYF.

This chain joins TRBV10-2 and TRBJ2-2; tentatively, D is TRBD2 (5 bases). Germline V gives CDR1 WSHSY, CDR2 SAAADI. Between the trimmed V and J ends, which lost 6 bases and 5 bases, there was a span of 10 bases. The CDR3 length is 13 residues. The DNA of the CDR3 is TGCGCCAGCAGCGGACTGGGGACCGGGGAGCTGTTTTTT. It codes for CASSGLGTGELFF.

CDR3 DNA sequence: TGTGCCAGCAGCTTAGATACCATTGAAGCTTTCTTT. Amino acids: CASSLDTIEAFF. The chain links TRBV7-9 to TRBJ1-1; no reliable D call. Germline V CDR1 and CDR2: SEHNR, FQNEAQ (reference sequence). V lost 1 base and J lost 7, with 7 bases in between. This CDR3 has 12 residues.

The chain employs TRBV7-8 and TRBJ2-1; D remains unclear. Germline-derived CDR1 and CDR2 are SGHVS and FQNEAQ. The CDR3 runs to 15 residues. Trimming stripped 5 bases from V and 3 bases from J, with 14 bases between. The CDR3 DNA is TGTGCCAGCAGCCAGATGGCACAGCACTACAATGAGCAGTTCTTC. Protein sequence: CASSQMAQHYNEQFF.

The CDR3 sequence is CASSHWTAQETQYF. In nucleotides, the CDR3 is TGTGCCAGCAGTCACTGGACAGCCCAAGAGACCCAGTACTTC. The chain employs TRBV28 and TRBJ2-5, with D maybe TRBD1 (6 bases). The CDR3 is 14 residues long. CDR1 is MDHEN, CDR2 SYDVKM, per germline. V gave up 5 bases and J gave up 1 base, with 11 bases separating them. The full variable domain, rest sourced from reference TRBV28 and TRBJ2-5, is DVKVTQSSRYLVKRTGEKVFLECVQDMDHENMFWYRQDPGLGLRLIYFSYDVKMKEKGDIPEGYSVSREKKERFSLILESASTNQTSMYLCASSHWTAQETQYFGPGTRLLVL.

The V and J genes are TRBV6-1 and TRBJ1-2; no reliable D call. The V end was cut by 5 bases, the J end by 4 bases, with 11 bases between. This CDR3 spans 13 amino acids. CDR1 and CDR2 from the germline V gene are MNHNS and SASEGT. As DNA, the CDR3 is TGTGCCAGCAGTCGATCAGAAGTCTATGGCTACACCTTC. Amino acids: CASSRSEVYGYTF.

J is TRBJ2-1 and V is TRBV14; 11 positions match TRBD1. CDR1 is SGHDN, CDR2 FVKESK, per germline. J lost 7 bases, V lost 0 bases, and 8 bases had no gene match. There are 17 residues in the CDR3. DNA for the CDR3: TGTGCCAGCAGCCAAGACTACGGACAGGGGGCGCAGAATGAGCAGTTCTTC. Translated: CASSQDYGQGAQNEQFF.

V and J are TRBV13 and TRBJ1-5, with unresolved D. Trimming left V 3 bases short and J 3 bases short, with 9 bases between. CDR1 is PRHDT, CDR2 FYEKMQ, per germline (reference sequence). The CDR3 is 14 residues long. As DNA, the CDR3 is TGTGCCAGCAGCTTCAGAGGGAACAATCAGCCCCAGCATTTT. Protein product: CASSFRGNNQPQHF.

The chain combines TRBV5-8 with TRBJ1-6; no firm D call. The CDR3 runs to 14 residues. Trimming took 4 bases from V and 7 from J, leaving 12 bases between them. Germline lookup yields CDR1 SGHTS and CDR2 YDEGEE. The CDR3 DNA reads TGTGCCAGCAGCCACCTGATACTCAATTCACCCCTCCACTTT. It encodes CASSHLILNSPLHF.

V is TRBV7-2 and J is TRBJ1-1; D is perhaps TRBD1 (6 bases). CDR3 length equals 15 residues. CDR1 is SGHTA, CDR2 FQGNSA, per germline. Trimming pared 3 bases from V and 4 bases from J, leaving 15 bases between. The CDR3, as DNA: TGTGCCAGCAGCTTGGGGGGTCAGGGGAGCACTGAAGCTTTCTTT. Its translation is CASSLGGQGSTEAFF.